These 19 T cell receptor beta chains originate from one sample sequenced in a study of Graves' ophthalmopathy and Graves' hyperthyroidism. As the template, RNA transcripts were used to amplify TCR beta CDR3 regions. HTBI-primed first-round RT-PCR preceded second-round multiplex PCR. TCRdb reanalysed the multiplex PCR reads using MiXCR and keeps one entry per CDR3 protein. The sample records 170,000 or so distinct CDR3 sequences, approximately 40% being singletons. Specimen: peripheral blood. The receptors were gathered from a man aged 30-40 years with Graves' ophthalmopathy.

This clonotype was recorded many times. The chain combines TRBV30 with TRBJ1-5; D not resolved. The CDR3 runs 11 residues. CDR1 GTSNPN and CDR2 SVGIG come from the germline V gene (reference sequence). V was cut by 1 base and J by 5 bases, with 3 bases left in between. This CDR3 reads CAWSADQPQHF. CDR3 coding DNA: TGTGCCTGGAGTGCGGATCAGCCCCAGCATTTT.

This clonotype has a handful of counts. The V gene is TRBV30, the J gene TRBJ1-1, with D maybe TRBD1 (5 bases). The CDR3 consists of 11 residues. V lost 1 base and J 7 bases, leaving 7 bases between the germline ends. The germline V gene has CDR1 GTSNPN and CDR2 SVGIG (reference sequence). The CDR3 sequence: CAWSGTFEAFF. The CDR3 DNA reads TGTGCCTGGAGTGGGACATTTGAAGCTTTCTTT.

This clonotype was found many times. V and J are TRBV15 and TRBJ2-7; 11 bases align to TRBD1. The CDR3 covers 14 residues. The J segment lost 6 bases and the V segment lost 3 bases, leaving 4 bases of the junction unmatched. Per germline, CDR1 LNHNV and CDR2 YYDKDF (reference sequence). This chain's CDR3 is CATSSDGTGGEQYF. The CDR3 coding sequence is TGTGCCACCAGCAGCGACGGGACAGGGGGCGAGCAGTACTTC.

The CDR3 DNA follows: TGTGCCAGCAATGGCGGGGCACCCTCCTACGAGCAGTACTTC. It yields the protein CASNGGAPSYEQYF. This rearrangement joins TRBV6-2 or TRBV6-3 to TRBJ2-7; possible D gene TRBD2, 6 bases. Germline CDR1 MNHEY, CDR2 SVGEGT. This CDR3 spans 14 amino acids. V was trimmed by 7 bases and J by 0 bases, leaving 13 bases between them.

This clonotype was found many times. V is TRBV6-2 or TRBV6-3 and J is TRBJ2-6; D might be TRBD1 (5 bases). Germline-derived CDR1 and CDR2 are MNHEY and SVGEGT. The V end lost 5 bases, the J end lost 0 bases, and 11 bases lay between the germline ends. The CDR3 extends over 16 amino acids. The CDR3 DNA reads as TGTGCCAGCAGTCCACTCGACAGCTCTGGGGCCAACGTCCTGACTTTC. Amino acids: CASSPLDSSGANVLTF.

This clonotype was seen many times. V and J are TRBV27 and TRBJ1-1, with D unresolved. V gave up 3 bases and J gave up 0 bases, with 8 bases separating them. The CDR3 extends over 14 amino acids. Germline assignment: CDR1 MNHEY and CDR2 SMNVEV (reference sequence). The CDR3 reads CASSFQRMNTEAFF. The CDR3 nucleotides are TGTGCCAGCAGTTTCCAGCGTATGAACACTGAAGCTTTCTTT.

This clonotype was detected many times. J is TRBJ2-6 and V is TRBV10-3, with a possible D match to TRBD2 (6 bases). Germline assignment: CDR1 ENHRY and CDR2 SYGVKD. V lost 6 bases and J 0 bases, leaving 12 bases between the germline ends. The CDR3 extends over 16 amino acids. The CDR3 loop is CAISATEGSGANVLTF. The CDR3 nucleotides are TGTGCCATCAGCGCGACGGAGGGCTCTGGGGCCAACGTCCTGACTTTC.

CDR3 sequence (DNA): TGTGCCAGCAGCCCCAGGGCTGGCGGCTACACCTTC. This gives the protein CASSPRAGGYTF. The J gene is TRBJ1-2, the V gene TRBV12-3 or TRBV12-4; weak D call: TRBD1 (5 bases). V lost 6 bases to trimming and J lost 8 bases, with 13 bases between them. The CDR3 consists of 12 residues.

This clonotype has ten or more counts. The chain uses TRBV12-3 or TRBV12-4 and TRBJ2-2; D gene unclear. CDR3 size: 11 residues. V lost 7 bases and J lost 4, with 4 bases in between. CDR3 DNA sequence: TGTGCCAGCACAGCCACCGGGGAGCTGTTTTTT. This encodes CASTATGELFF.

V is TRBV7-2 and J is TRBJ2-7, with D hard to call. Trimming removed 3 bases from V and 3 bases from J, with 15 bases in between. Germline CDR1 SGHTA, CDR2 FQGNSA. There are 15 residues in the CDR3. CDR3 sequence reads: CASSLAVGFGYEQYF. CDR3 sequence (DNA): TGTGCCAGCAGCTTGGCGGTGGGTTTCGGCTACGAGCAGTACTTC.

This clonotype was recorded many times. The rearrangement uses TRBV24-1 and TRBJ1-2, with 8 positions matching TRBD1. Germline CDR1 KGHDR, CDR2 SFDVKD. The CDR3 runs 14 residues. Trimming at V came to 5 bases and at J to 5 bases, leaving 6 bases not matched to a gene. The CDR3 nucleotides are TGTGCCACCAGTGCCTCGGACAGGGCGTATGGCTACACCTTC. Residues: CATSASDRAYGYTF.

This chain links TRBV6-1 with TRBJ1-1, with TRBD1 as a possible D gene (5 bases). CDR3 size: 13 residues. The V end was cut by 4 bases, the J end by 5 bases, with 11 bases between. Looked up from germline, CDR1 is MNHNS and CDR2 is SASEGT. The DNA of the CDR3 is TGTGCCAGCAGTGTAAACCCAGGGACTGAAGCTTTCTTT. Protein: CASSVNPGTEAFF.

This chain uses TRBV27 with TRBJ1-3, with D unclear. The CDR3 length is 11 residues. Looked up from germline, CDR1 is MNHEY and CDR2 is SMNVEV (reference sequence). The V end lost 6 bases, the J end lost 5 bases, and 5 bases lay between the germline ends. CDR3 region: CASRGRNTIYF. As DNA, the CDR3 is TGTGCCAGCAGAGGGAGAAACACCATATATTTT.

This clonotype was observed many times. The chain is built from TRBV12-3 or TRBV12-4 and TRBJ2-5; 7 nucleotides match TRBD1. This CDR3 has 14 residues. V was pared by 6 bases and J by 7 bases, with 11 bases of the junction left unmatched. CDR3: CASRQGDLRVTQYF. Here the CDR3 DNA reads TGTGCCAGCAGGCAGGGGGACCTGAGAGTGACCCAGTACTTC.

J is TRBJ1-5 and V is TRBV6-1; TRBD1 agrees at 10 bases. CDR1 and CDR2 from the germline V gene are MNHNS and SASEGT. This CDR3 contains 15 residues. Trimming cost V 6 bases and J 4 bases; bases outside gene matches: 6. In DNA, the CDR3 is TGTGCCAGCAGACTGGGACAGGGGCTTAATCAGCCCCAGCATTTT. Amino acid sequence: CASRLGQGLNQPQHF.

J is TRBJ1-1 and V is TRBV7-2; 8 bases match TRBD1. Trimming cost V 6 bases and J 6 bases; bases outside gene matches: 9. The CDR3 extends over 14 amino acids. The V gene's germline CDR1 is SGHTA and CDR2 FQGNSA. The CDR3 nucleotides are TGTGCCAGCAGATTTCAGGGGGCACTCTCTGAAGCTTTCTTT. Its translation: CASRFQGALSEAFF.

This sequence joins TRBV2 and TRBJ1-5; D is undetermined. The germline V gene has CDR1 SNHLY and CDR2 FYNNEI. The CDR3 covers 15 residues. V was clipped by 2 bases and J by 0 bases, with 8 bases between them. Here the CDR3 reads CASSESGDSNQPQHF. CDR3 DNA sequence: TGTGCCAGCAGTGAATCTGGGGATAGCAATCAGCCCCAGCATTTT. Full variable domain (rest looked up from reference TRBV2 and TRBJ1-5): EPEVTQTPSHQVTQMGQEVILRCVPISNHLYFYWYRQILGQKVEFLVSFYNNEISEKSEIFDDQFSVERPDGSNFTLKIRSTKLEDSAMYFCASSESGDSNQPQHFGDGTRLSIL.

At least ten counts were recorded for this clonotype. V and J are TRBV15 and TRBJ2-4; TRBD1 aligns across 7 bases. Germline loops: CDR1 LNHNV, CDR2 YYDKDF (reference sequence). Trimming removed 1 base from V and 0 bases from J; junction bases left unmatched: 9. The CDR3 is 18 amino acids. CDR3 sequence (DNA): TGTGCCACCAGCAGAGCCTTAGACAGGGCACTAGCCAAAAACATTCAGTACTTC. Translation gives CATSRALDRALAKNIQYF.

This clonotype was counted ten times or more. CDR3 coding DNA: TGTGCCAGCAGCTGGGGGACGGGGGGGAGTCAGCCCCAGCATTTT. Protein: CASSWGTGGSQPQHF. This chain connects TRBV7-2 to TRBJ1-5; D is perhaps TRBD1 (5 bases). V lost 4 bases, J lost 6 bases, and 16 bases lay in between. Germline CDR1 is SGHTA and CDR2 is FQGNSA. The CDR3 totals 15 residues.